The clone carrying this TCR beta chain showed up many times. Its antigen is currently unknown. The sample originates from a study of Graves' ophthalmopathy and Graves' hyperthyroidism. Clinical symptoms, serum thyroxine, TRAb, thyroid ultrasound and orbital computed tomography determined diagnosis. RNA served as the template for amplifying TCR beta CDR3 regions. RT-PCR was first run with HTBI primers, then multiplex PCR in a second round. TCRdb re-called the multiplex PCR reads through MiXCR, storing one row per CDR3 protein. Seen here are 680,000 or so distinct CDR3 sequences, 20% to 25% observed once, and the top ten hold around 6.9%. General study results and limits: This model predicted ophthalmopathy progression (sensitivity roughly 71%, specificity about 73%).

CDR3 size: 16 residues. CDR1 and CDR2 (germline): DFQATT, SNEGSKA (reference sequence). The V end was cut by 1 base, the J end by 0 bases, with 15 bases between. The chain has TRBV20-1 and TRBJ1-1; maybe TRBD1 (5 bases). The TCR originated in a woman aged 18 to 35 with stable Graves' hyperthyroidism. Some clones in this sample may be carry-over from other donors' samples. Sequencing input: peripheral blood. The CDR3 is CSARGGAGTMNTEAFF. In DNA form, the CDR3 reads TGCAGTGCTAGAGGCGGGGCAGGTACGATGAACACTGAAGCTTTCTTT.